This T cell receptor beta chain was sequenced in a study of CD8+CD57+ T cells in acquired aplastic anemia. Genomic DNA constituted the template upon which TCR beta VDJ and CDR3 profiling was performed. TCRdb ran MiXCR on the reads and lists one entry per CDR3 protein. The sample holds just over 400,000 distinct CDR3 sequences; about two thirds are singletons and the top ten take less than 4%. Germline V gives CDR1 DFQATT, CDR2 SNEGSKA (reference sequence). The J segment lost 5 bases and the V segment lost 6 bases, leaving 12 bases of the junction unmatched. The length of the CDR3 is 14 residues. This clonotype was seen at least ten times.

The TCR comes from a human donor in good health, serving as a control. This chain connects TRBV20-1 to TRBJ2-7, with 8 bases matching TRBD2. Sequencing input: sorted CD4+, CD8+, or CD8+CD57+ T cells (not recorded which) from PBMCs. The CDR3 DNA is TGCAGTGCGACGCGGGGGGTAGGGTGGAACGAGCAGTACTTC. It specifies CSATRGVGWNEQYF.